The next 31 T cell receptor beta chains were all read from a single sample in a study of Graves' ophthalmopathy and Graves' hyperthyroidism. TCR beta CDR3 regions were amplified from RNA transcripts. Second-round multiplex PCR followed a first-round RT-PCR using HTBI primers. Via MiXCR, TCRdb re-called the multiplex PCR reads, giving one row per CDR3 protein. The profile shows about 640,000 distinct CDR3 sequences, just over 40% of them singletons. The sample taken for sequencing was peripheral blood. These receptors all come from an adult man with Graves' ophthalmopathy.

This clonotype was detected ten times or more. CDR3 coding DNA: TGTGCCACCAGCAGAGATGAACAGCCCCAGCATTTT. It encodes CATSRDEQPQHF. The chain couples TRBV15 to TRBJ1-5; D remains unclear. The V gene lost 0 bases and the J gene lost 7 bases, with 4 bases spanning the gap. From germline, CDR1 is LNHNV and CDR2 YYDKDF (reference sequence). There are 12 residues in the CDR3.

This rearrangement joins TRBV24-1 to TRBJ2-3; TRBD1 matches at 9 bases. Unmatched junction bases numbered 9, after V lost 3 bases and J lost 6 bases. The germline V gene encodes CDR1 KGHDR and CDR2 SFDVKD. CDR3 length: 16 amino acids. The CDR3 reads CATSDLGQGGTDTQYF. The CDR3 DNA reads TGTGCCACCAGTGATCTGGGACAGGGTGGAACGGATACGCAGTATTTT.

V and J are TRBV6-5 and TRBJ2-5; TRBD2 agrees at 8 bases. This CDR3 contains 16 residues. Germline CDR1 is MNHEY and CDR2 is SVGAGI. The V gene end was trimmed by 2 bases and the J gene end by 5 bases; junction bases not matched to a gene: 10. The CDR3 region is CASSYEAGLGTETQYF. The CDR3, as DNA: TGTGCCAGCAGTTACGAGGCGGGACTAGGCACTGAGACCCAGTACTTC.

The rearrangement uses TRBV25-1 and TRBJ1-1; D uncertain. This CDR3 contains 14 residues. The ends were cut back, 11 bases at V and 6 bases at J, with 22 bases in the middle. Germline V CDR1 and CDR2: MGHDK, SYGVNS. CDR3 DNA: TGTGCCTGGAGTGTAGTTCTGGAGGCCCCTGAAGCTTTCTTT. Translation: CAWSVVLEAPEAFF. Full variable domain (rest looked up from reference TRBV25-1 and TRBJ1-1): EADIYQTPRYLVIGTGKKITLECSQTMGHDKMYWYQQDPGMELHLIHYSYGVNSTEKGDLSSESTVSRIRTEHFPLTLESARPSHTSQYLCAWSVVLEAPEAFFGQGTRLTVV.

This clonotype was detected ten times or more. The J gene is TRBJ2-6, the V gene TRBV29-1, with no clear D. Germline V CDR1 and CDR2: SQVTM, ANQGSEA. The CDR3 is 14 amino acids. Trimming removed 5 bases at V and 0 bases at J, with 8 bases between. The CDR3, as DNA: TGCAGCGTTCAAATTTCCTCTGGGGCCAACGTCCTGACTTTC. This sequence encodes CSVQISSGANVLTF.

V is TRBV11-2 and J is TRBJ1-2; no clear D. V was trimmed by 2 bases and J by 12 bases, leaving 19 bases between them. From germline, CDR1 is SGHAT and CDR2 FQNNGV. This CDR3 has 14 amino acids. The CDR3 region has the DNA TGTGCCAGCAGCTTAATGCGGAGGGCCTCTGGAAACACCTTC. Translating it yields CASSLMRRASGNTF.

Only a few counts were recorded for this clonotype. The chain couples TRBV4-3 to TRBJ1-6; D is perhaps TRBD1 (5 bases). This CDR3 has 13 amino acids. Trimming stripped 8 bases from V and 10 bases from J, with 15 bases between. Germline CDR1 LGHNA, CDR2 YSLEER. The CDR3 nucleotides read TGCGCCAGCGGGCGTGGGGGGAACTCACCCCTCCACTTT. It encodes CASGRGGNSPLHF.

As DNA, the CDR3 is TGTGCCACCAGCAGAGATAATAGGGGACTCCCGTACTTC. Protein product: CATSRDNRGLPYF. The chain combines TRBV15 with TRBJ2-4, with D possibly matching TRBD2 (6 bases). The CDR3 contains 13 residues. The germline V gene encodes CDR1 LNHNV and CDR2 YYDKDF (reference sequence). V gave up 0 bases and J gave up 15 bases, with 15 bases separating them.

In this sample, this clonotype turned up many times. The chain employs TRBV12-3 or TRBV12-4 and TRBJ1-1; maybe TRBD1 (5 bases). The CDR3 is made up of 17 amino acids. Between the trimmed V and J ends, which lost 6 bases and 3 bases, there was a span of 23 bases. The CDR3 DNA sequence: TGTGCCAGCAGCACCTTAGGAGACAAGGGGCTTTACACTGAAGCTTTCTTT. Translating gives CASSTLGDKGLYTEAFF.

This chain links TRBV9 with TRBJ1-2; D not certain. With 0 bases removed from V and 3 bases from J, the gap between germline ends came to 9 bases. Germline CDR1 and CDR2: SGDLS and YYNGEE. This CDR3 has 14 amino acids. CDR3 in DNA: TGTGCCAGCAGCGTAGGTAGTGCTTACTATGGCTACACCTTC. The encoded protein is CASSVGSAYYGYTF.

The chain combines TRBV11-1 with TRBJ2-7, with D tentatively TRBD2 (6 bases). The CDR3 has 14 residues. From germline, CDR1 is SGHAT and CDR2 FQDESV (reference sequence). V was clipped by 5 bases and J by 2 bases, with 13 bases between them. The CDR3 is CASSPGRGPYEQYF. CDR3 DNA: TGTGCCAGCAGCCCCGGGCGGGGACCCTACGAGCAGTACTTC.

In this sample, this clonotype turned up many times. The V gene is TRBV10-2, the J gene TRBJ2-7; 7 bases map to TRBD2. V lost 6 bases and J lost 6; bases outside the gene matches: 11. Per the germline V gene, CDR1 is WSHSY and CDR2 is SAAADI. This CDR3 has 14 residues. The CDR3, as DNA: TGCGCCAGCAGCCCCGCCGGGGTAGCGGGCGAGCAGTACTTC. As protein: CASSPAGVAGEQYF.

About this clonotype itself: One end of the junction is discordant with germline, which a read error may explain. This chain connects TRBV7-9 to TRBJ1-1; TRBD1 agrees at 9 bases. The CDR3 length is 13 residues. The germline V gene has CDR1 SEHNR and CDR2 FQNEAQ (reference sequence). CDR3 sequence reads: CASSLGTGDARSF. The CDR3 nucleotides read TGTGCCAGCAGCTTAGGGACAGGGGACGCGAGGAGCTTT.

This clonotype was observed many times. The CDR3 sequence is CASSDGDRPLHF. The CDR3 nucleotides read TGTGCCAGCAGTGACGGGGACAGACCCCTCCACTTT. The chain recombines TRBV6-1 with TRBJ1-6; 7 positions match TRBD1. Looked up from germline, CDR1 is MNHNS and CDR2 is SASEGT. V lost 3 bases, J lost 12 bases, and 2 bases stayed unmatched. This CDR3 has 12 residues.

The genes are TRBV29-1 and TRBJ2-5; D is unresolved. The CDR3 runs to 13 residues. Germline assignment: CDR1 SQVTM and CDR2 ANQGSEA. With 8 bases removed from V and 5 bases from J, the gap between germline ends came to 18 bases. The CDR3: CSSKDPAVETQYF. The CDR3 DNA reads as TGCAGCAGTAAGGACCCGGCGGTCGAGACCCAGTACTTC. The full variable domain, its missing parts supplied by reference TRBV29-1 and TRBJ2-5, is SAVISQKPSRDICQRGTSLTIQCQVDSQVTMMFWYRQQPGQSLTLIATANQGSEATYESGFVIDKFPISRPNLTFSTLTVSNMSPEDSSIYLCSSKDPAVETQYFGPGTRLLVL.

There are many counts of this clonotype. CDR3 in DNA: TGTGCCATCAGAAGGTCGAACACTGAAGCTTTCTTT. This codes for CAIRRSNTEAFF. V usage is TRBV10-3 and J usage is TRBJ1-1; D remains unclear. The CDR3 is 12 amino acids. Germline CDR1 ENHRY, CDR2 SYGVKD. V gave up 6 bases and J gave up 1 base, with 6 bases separating them.

Turning to this clonotype: This sequence may be a read error, since a much larger clone differs from it by one base. V usage is TRBV2 and J usage is TRBJ1-6; 7 bases map to TRBD1. CDR1 is SNHLY, CDR2 FYNNEI, per germline. This CDR3 has 15 residues. The CDR3 is CASRQDRYYNPPLHF. CDR3 in DNA: TGTGCCAGCAGGCAGGACAGGTACTATAATCCACCCCTCCACTTT.

This clonotype was counted ten times or more. The chain recombines TRBV12-3 or TRBV12-4 with TRBJ1-2, with D possibly matching TRBD1 (6 bases). This CDR3 comprises 13 residues. Trimming took 6 bases from V and 5 from J, leaving 13 bases between them. The CDR3 DNA is TGTGCCAGCAGAGAAGGGGGAGAGTATGGCTACACCTTC. Translated: CASREGGEYGYTF.

In its sample, this clonotype was seen a few times. V usage is TRBV5-1 and J usage is TRBJ1-4, with 8 bases that match TRBD1. The CDR3 has 15 amino acids. Per the germline V gene, CDR1 is SGHRS and CDR2 is YFSETQ. V lost 5 bases and J lost 4; bases outside the gene matches: 7. The CDR3 reads CASRPQGAGNEKLFF. CDR3 DNA: TGCGCCAGCAGACCTCAGGGGGCCGGTAATGAAAAACTGTTTTTT.

J is TRBJ2-7 and V is TRBV2, with D perhaps given as TRBD1 or TRBD2 (6 bases each). Germline CDR1 is SNHLY and CDR2 is FYNNEI. V was cut by 10 bases and J by 6 bases, with 19 bases left in between. The CDR3 runs to 13 residues. For the CDR3, the DNA is TGTGCCACCGACCTCCTGGGGGGCCCCGAGCAGTACTTC. Protein sequence: CATDLLGGPEQYF.

This clonotype was counted at least ten times. The rearrangement links TRBV5-1 to TRBJ1-1; TRBD1 is a possible D gene (5 bases). V was clipped by 6 bases and J by 0 bases, with 12 bases between them. Germline V gene sequence: CDR1 SGHRS, CDR2 YFSETQ. The CDR3 has 14 amino acids. The CDR3, as DNA: TGCGCCAGCACCCCGACAGAAATGAACACTGAAGCTTTCTTT. Translating it yields CASTPTEMNTEAFF.

This clonotype was seen a single time. CDR3 loop: CSVESSGTQYF. The CDR3 DNA is TGCAGCGTTGAATCCAGCGGGACCCAGTACTTC. The chain has TRBV29-1 and TRBJ2-5; a weak D match, TRBD2 (5 bases). The ends were cut back, 2 bases at V and 7 bases at J, with 8 bases in the middle. The CDR3 runs to 11 residues. Germline values: CDR1 SQVTM, CDR2 ANQGSEA. Full variable domain (missing parts from reference TRBV29-1 and TRBJ2-5): SAVISQKPSRDICQRGTSLTIQCQVDSQVTMMFWYRQQPGQSLTLIATANQGSEATYESGFVIDKFPISRPNLTFSTLTVSNMSPEDSSIYLCSVESSGTQYFGPGTRLLVL.

This sequence joins TRBV29-1 and TRBJ1-1; TRBD1 agrees at 8 bases. Looked up from germline, CDR1 is SQVTM and CDR2 is ANQGSEA. V dropped 8 bases and J dropped 3; count of bases not matched to a gene: 2. This CDR3 is 11 amino acids long. CDR3 protein: CSLTGDTEAFF. In DNA form, the CDR3 reads TGCAGCTTGACAGGGGACACTGAAGCTTTCTTT.

This rearrangement joins TRBV7-8 to TRBJ2-7; no firm D call. Trimming left V 5 bases short and J 1 base short, with 15 bases between. The CDR3 extends over 15 amino acids. In germline, CDR1 is SGHVS, CDR2 FQNEAQ. The CDR3 here is CASSQEWQASYEQYF. CDR3 coding DNA: TGTGCCAGCAGCCAAGAGTGGCAGGCGTCCTACGAGCAGTACTTC.

This clonotype was seen at least ten times. The chain has TRBV5-1 and TRBJ1-1, with D perhaps TRBD1 (6 bases). Germline values: CDR1 SGHRS, CDR2 YFSETQ. The CDR3 sequence is 16 residues long. V was shortened by 4 bases and J by 1 base, with 17 bases between the two germline ends. The CDR3 here is CASSLNRVVGNTEAFF. As DNA, the CDR3 is TGCGCCAGCAGCCTGAACAGGGTCGTGGGGAACACTGAAGCTTTCTTT. Looking up the rest from reference TRBV5-1 and TRBJ1-1 gives the full variable domain: KAGVTQTPRYLIKTRGQQVTLSCSPISGHRSVSWYQQTPGQGLQFLFEYFSETQRNKGNFPGRFSGRQFSNSRSEMNVSTLELGDSALYLCASSLNRVVGNTEAFFGQGTRLTVV.

This clonotype was recorded at least ten times. This rearrangement joins TRBV13 to TRBJ2-7; the D gene could be TRBD1 or TRBD2 (5 bases each). Germline CDR1 is PRHDT and CDR2 is FYEKMQ (reference sequence). Trimming took 0 bases from V and 9 from J, leaving 12 bases between them. This CDR3 has 13 residues. CDR3 sequence: CASSLGDFGGQYF. The CDR3 DNA sequence: TGTGCCAGCAGCTTAGGGGATTTTGGGGGGCAGTACTTC.

With respect to this clonotype: This may stem from a read error, because a much larger clone lies one nucleotide away. The chain recombines TRBV14 with TRBJ2-5; D ambiguous. Trimming cost V 1 base and J 6 bases, with 18 bases left between them. Germline V lookup: CDR1 SGHDN, CDR2 FVKESK. The CDR3 spans 16 residues. CDR3 region: CASSQVQEGRYQTQYF. The CDR3, as DNA: TGTGCCAGCAGCCAAGTCCAGGAAGGCAGATATCAGACCCAGTACTTC.

Ten or more counts support this clonotype. This chain uses TRBV7-8 with TRBJ2-7; no reliable D call. Germline assignment: CDR1 SGHVS and CDR2 FQNEAQ. This CDR3 region has 13 residues. Deletions cut 2 bases from V and 6 bases from J, with 11 bases between. DNA for the CDR3: TGTGCCAGCAGCTTACGCTTGGCCACCGAGCAGTACTTC. Residues: CASSLRLATEQYF.

This chain links TRBV7-3 with TRBJ2-1; TRBD1 agrees at 9 bases. This CDR3 spans 14 amino acids. V shed 5 bases and J 8 bases; nucleotides not matched to a gene: 7. Germline CDR1 SGHTA, CDR2 FQGTGA. The CDR3: CASSPWTGADEQFF. CDR3 DNA: TGTGCCAGCAGCCCTTGGACAGGGGCAGATGAGCAGTTCTTC.

Note on this clonotype: One junction end disagrees with the germline gene, perhaps due to a read error. This chain links TRBV10-3 with TRBJ2-5; tentative D call: TRBD1 (6 bases). The CDR3 covers 16 residues. Per the germline V gene, CDR1 is ENHRY and CDR2 is SYGVKD. The CDR3 DNA reads TGTGCCAGCAGTGAACCGGGGTTCGGCAGGGGAGAGACCCAGTACTTC. Translation: CASSEPGFGRGETQYF.

V gene TRBV5-6 combines with J gene TRBJ1-2; D might be TRBD1 (5 bases). The CDR3 has 14 amino acids. Germline CDR1 reads SGHDT; CDR2 reads YYEEEE. V was trimmed by 6 bases and J by 7 bases, leaving 19 bases between them. The CDR3 DNA reads as TGTGCCAGCACGGCAGGGAACCCCTCTATTGGCTACACCTTC. This sequence encodes CASTAGNPSIGYTF.